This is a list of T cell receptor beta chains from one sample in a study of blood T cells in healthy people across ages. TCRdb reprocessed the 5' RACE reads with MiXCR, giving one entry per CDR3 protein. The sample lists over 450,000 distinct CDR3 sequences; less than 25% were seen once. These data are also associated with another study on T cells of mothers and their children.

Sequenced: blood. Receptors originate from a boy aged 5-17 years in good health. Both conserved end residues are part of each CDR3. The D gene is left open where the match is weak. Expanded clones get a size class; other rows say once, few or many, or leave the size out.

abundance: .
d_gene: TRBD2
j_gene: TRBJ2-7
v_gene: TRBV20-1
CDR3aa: CSARELAGVEQYF
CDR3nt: TGCAGTGCTAGAGAACTAGCGGGGGTCGAGCAGTACTTC

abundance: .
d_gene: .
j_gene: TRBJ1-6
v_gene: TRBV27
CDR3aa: CASSFGSTSSYNSPLHF
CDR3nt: TGTGCCAGCAGTTTTGGTTCTACGAGCTCCTATAATTCACCCCTCCACTTT

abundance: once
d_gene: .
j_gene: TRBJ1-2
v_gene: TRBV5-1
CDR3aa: CASSLGAVQLPYGYTF
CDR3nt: TGCGCCAGCAGCTTGGGGGCAGTCCAACTCCCCTATGGCTACACCTTC

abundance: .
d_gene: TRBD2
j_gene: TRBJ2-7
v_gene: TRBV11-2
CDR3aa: CASSLGEGISWFF
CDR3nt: TGTGCCAGCAGCTTAGGGGAGGGAATTTCGTGGTTCTTC

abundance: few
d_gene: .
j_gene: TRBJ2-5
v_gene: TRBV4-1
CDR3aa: CASSQYQGKETQYF
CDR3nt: TGCGCCAGCAGCCAATACCAAGGGAAAGAGACTCAGTACTTC

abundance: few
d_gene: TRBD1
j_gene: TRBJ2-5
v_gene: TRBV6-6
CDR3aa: CASRTKTGAFQETQYF
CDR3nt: TGTGCCAGCAGGACCAAGACAGGGGCATTCCAAGAGACCCAGTACTTC

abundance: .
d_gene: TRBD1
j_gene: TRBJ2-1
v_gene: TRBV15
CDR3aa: CATSSTGGNEQFF
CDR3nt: TGTGCCACCAGCAGTACAGGGGGCAATGAGCAGTTCTTC

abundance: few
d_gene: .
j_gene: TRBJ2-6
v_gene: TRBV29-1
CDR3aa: CSVGSVSSSGANVLTF
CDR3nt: TGCAGCGTTGGTTCGGTATCTAGCTCTGGGGCCAACGTCCTGACTTTC

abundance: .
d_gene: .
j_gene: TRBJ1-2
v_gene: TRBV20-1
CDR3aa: CSAPLRLDGYTF
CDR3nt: TGCAGTGCCCCTTTGAGGTTGGATGGCTACACCTTC

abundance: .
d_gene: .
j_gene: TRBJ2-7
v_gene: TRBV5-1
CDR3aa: CASSWDLDYEQYF
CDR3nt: TGCGCCAGCAGCTGGGACCTCGACTACGAGCAGTACTTC

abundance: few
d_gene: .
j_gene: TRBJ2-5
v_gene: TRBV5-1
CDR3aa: CASSPQPAGGQETQYF
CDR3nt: TGCGCCAGCAGTCCCCAGCCAGCCGGGGGCCAAGAGACCCAATACTTC

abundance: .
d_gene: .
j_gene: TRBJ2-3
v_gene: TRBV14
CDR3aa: CASSQGFLATDTQYF
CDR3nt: TGTGCCAGCAGCCAAGGTTTTCTGGCTACAGATACGCAGTATTTT

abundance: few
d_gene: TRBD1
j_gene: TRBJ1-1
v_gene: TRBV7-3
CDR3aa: CASSSGQNSEAFF
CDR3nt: TGTGCCAGCAGCTCGGGACAGAACTCCGAAGCTTTCTTT

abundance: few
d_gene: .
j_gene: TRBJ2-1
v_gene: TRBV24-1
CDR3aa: CATSDSGGNEQFF
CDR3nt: TGTGCCACCAGTGACTCCGGGGGCAATGAGCAGTTCTTC

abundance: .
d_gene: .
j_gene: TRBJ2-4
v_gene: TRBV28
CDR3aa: CASSMDTKNIQYF
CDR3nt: TGTGCCAGCAGTATGGATACCAAAAACATTCAGTACTTC

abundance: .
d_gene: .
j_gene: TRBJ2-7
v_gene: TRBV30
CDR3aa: CAWNPMAGYEQYF
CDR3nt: TGTGCCTGGAATCCCATGGCGGGCTACGAGCAGTACTTC

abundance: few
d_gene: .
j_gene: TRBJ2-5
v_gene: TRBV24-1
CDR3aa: CATSDLHGGGGQETQYF
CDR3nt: TGTGCCACCAGTGATTTGCACGGCGGGGGCGGCCAAGAGACCCAGTACTTC

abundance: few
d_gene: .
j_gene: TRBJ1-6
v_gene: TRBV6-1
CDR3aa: CASRTTISPLHF
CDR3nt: TGTGCCAGCAGGACGACAATTTCACCCCTCCACTTT

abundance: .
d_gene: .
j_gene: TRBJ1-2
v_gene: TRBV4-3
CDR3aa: CASSQVVGGSEGYTF
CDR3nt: TGCGCCAGCAGCCAGGTCGTCGGGGGCTCGGAGGGCTACACCTTC

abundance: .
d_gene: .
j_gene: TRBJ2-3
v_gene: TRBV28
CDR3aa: CASKTLRETSTDTQYF
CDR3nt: TGTGCCAGCAAAACTTTAAGGGAAACGAGCACAGATACGCAGTATTTT

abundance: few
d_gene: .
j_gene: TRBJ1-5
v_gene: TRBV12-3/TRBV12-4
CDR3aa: CASNHGGGGQPQHF
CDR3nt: TGTGCCAGCAACCATGGGGGGGGCGGCCAGCCCCAGCATTTT

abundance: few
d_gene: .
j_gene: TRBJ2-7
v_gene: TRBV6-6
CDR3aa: CASSYQNGMYEQYF
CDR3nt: TGTGCCAGCAGTTACCAAAACGGGATGTACGAGCAGTACTTC

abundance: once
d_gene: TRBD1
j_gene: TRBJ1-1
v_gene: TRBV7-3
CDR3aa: CASSLSGTGAEAFF
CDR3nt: TGTGCCAGCAGCTTATCCGGGACAGGGGCAGAAGCTTTCTTT

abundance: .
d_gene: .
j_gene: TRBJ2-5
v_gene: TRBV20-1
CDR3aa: CSARDLRESVAETQYF
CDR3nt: TGCAGTGCTAGAGATTTACGGGAGTCAGTTGCAGAGACCCAGTACTTC

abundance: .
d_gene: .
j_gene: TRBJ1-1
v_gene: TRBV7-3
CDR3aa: CASSPAPRGRLNTEAFF
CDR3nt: TGTGCCAGCAGCCCCGCTCCTAGGGGACGACTGAACACTGAAGCTTTCTTT

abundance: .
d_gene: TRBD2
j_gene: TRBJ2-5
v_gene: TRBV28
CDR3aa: CASSFDPETGGEETQYF
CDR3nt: TGTGCCAGCAGTTTTGATCCCGAAACGGGGGGAGAAGAGACCCAGTACTTC

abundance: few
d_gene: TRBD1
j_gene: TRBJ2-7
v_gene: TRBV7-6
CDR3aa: CASSRGQGAGYEQYF
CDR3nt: TGTGCCAGCAGCCGCGGACAGGGGGCTGGGTACGAGCAGTACTTC

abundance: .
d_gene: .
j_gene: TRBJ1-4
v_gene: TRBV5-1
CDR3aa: CASSFTTTNEKLFF
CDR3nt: TGCGCCAGCAGCTTTACCACAACTAATGAAAAACTGTTTTTT

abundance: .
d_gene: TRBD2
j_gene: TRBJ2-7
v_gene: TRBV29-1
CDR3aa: CSVEVSGGGYEQYF
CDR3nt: TGCAGCGTTGAAGTGAGCGGGGGGGGATACGAGCAGTACTTC

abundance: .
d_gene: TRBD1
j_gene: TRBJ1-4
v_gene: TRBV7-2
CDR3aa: CASSWGQVGEKLFF
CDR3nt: TGTGCCAGCAGCTGGGGACAGGTCGGAGAAAAACTGTTTTTT

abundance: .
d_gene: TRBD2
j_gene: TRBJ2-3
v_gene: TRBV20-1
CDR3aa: CSASTSGRADTQYF
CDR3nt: TGCAGTGCTTCGACTAGCGGGAGAGCAGATACGCAGTATTTT

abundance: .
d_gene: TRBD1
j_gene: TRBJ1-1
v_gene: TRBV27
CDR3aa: CASSFRTGEANTEAFF
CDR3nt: TGTGCCAGCAGTTTCCGGACAGGGGAGGCGAACACTGAAGCTTTCTTT

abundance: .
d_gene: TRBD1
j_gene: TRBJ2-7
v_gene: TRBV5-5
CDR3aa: CASSLDPPDRGLYEQYF
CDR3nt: TGTGCCAGCAGCCTAGATCCCCCGGACAGGGGGCTATACGAGCAGTACTTC

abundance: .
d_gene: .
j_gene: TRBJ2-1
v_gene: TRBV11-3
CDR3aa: CASSLAHRNEQFF
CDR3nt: TGTGCCAGCAGCTTAGCCCATAGAAATGAGCAGTTCTTC

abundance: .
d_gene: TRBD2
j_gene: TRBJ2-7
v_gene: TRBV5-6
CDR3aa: CASSMTSGGHEQYF
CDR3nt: TGTGCCAGCAGCATGACTAGCGGGGGTCACGAGCAGTACTTC

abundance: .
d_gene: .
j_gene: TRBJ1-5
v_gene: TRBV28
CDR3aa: CASSQTNIDQPQHF
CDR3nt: TGTGCCAGCAGTCAAACGAATATAGATCAGCCCCAGCATTTT